This TCR beta chain derives from a study of cytomegalovirus exposure and HLA in healthy donors. This clone was counted a few times. Its antigen is not identified. PCR amplification relied on 60 Vbeta primers (plus 13 Jbeta primers). The data were produced by immunoSEQ multiplex PCR, yet TCRdb's version contains in-frame clones alone and is incomplete. The repertoire has roughly 110,000 clones, 55% to 65% of them found once; the top ten carry 2% to 2.5%. Study-wide findings and caveats: Rarity characterized most TCR sequences, yet some public TCRs appeared in many donors.

The V gene end was trimmed by 5 bases and the J gene end by 8 bases; junction bases not matched to a gene: 13. The CDR3 spans 15 residues. The germline CDR1 and CDR2 sequences are MDHEN and SYDVKM. This TCR came from a woman in her thirties in good health and CMV-seronegative. The source material was PBMCs. The chain couples TRBV28 to TRBJ1-2; the match to TRBD1 covers 8 bases. The CDR3 coding sequence is TGTGCCAGCAGTCTAACCGGGACAGGTTCAGCCGGCTACACCTTC. As protein: CASSLTGTGSAGYTF.